A selection of T cell receptor beta chains follows, all from one sample in a study of CD8+CD57+ T cells in acquired aplastic anemia. MiXCR, run by TCRdb on the reads, gives a single entry per CDR3 protein. The data contain approximately 470,000 distinct CDR3 sequences, 25% to 40% of them singletons. Sequenced sample: sorted CD4+, CD8+, or CD8+CD57+ T cells (not recorded which) from PBMCs. The receptors here all came from a human donor with aplastic anemia. The CDR3 runs from the conserved cysteine through the conserved F or W. D genes are given only for firm matches. Not all rows give a size; the values are once, few, many and, for expanded clones, a class.

NA	TRBJ2-7	once	TRBV2	TGTGCCAGCAGCTCCCGACAGGTTTTCGGCTACGAGCAGTACTTC	CASSSRQVFGYEQYF
TRBD2	TRBJ2-7	NA	TRBV15	TGTGCCACCAGCAGTGAGTGTAACGGACTAGCGGGACGGTCTCACTACGAGCAGTACTTC	CATSSECNGLAGRSHYEQYF
TRBD1	TRBJ1-2	NA	TRBV15	TGTGCCACCAGCAGAGGGGGACAGCCCTATGGCTACACCTTC	CATSRGGQPYGYTF
TRBD1	TRBJ2-7	many	TRBV20-1	TGCAGTGCCTTGGGACAGCAGACTTCATCCTACGAGCAGTACTTC	CSALGQQTSSYEQYF
NA	TRBJ2-7	many	TRBV7-2	TGTGCCAGCAGCTTAGTGGTTCAGAACTACGAGCAGTACTTC	CASSLVVQNYEQYF
NA	TRBJ1-1	few	TRBV9	TGTGCCAGCAGCGTAGAAGAGGCAGCGCCTCTGAACACTGAAGCTTTCTTT	CASSVEEAAPLNTEAFF
NA	TRBJ2-3	many	TRBV7-9	TGTGCCAGCAGCTTAGGGAGAACTAGCACAGATACGCAGTATTTT	CASSLGRTSTDTQYF
TRBD2	TRBJ2-3	NA	TRBV15	TGTGCCACCAGCAGGGGCGGGGGGGACTCCACAGATACGCAGTATTTT	CATSRGGGDSTDTQYF
NA	TRBJ2-5	many	TRBV20-1	TGCAGTGCTAGAGATCCGCTAGGTCACCAAGAGACCCAGTACTTC	CSARDPLGHQETQYF
NA	TRBJ2-1	NA	TRBV25-1	TGTGCCTGGAGCCCCGTCAATGAGCAGTTCTTC	CAWSPVNEQFF
NA	TRBJ2-2	few	TRBV7-6	TGTGCCACCCGTGTGGGAGGAAACACCGGGGAGCTGTTTTTT	CATRVGGNTGELFF
NA	TRBJ2-7	NA	TRBV7-6	TGTGCCAGCAGCCGGGAAAAGAGCTCCTACGAGCAGTACTTC	CASSREKSSYEQYF
NA	TRBJ1-6	NA	TRBV7-3	TGTGCCAGCAGCTTAACTTCGCTGGTCTATTCACCCCTCCACTTT	CASSLTSLVYSPLHF
NA	TRBJ2-3	many	TRBV6-1	TGTGCCAGCAGTGTTAACAGGGATACGCAGTATTTT	CASSVNRDTQYF
NA	TRBJ1-1	NA	TRBV7-8	TGTGCCAGCAGCTTAGCCCCCCAGAACACTGAAGCTTCCTTT	CASSLAPQNTEASF
NA	TRBJ2-7	NA	TRBV9	TGTGCCGGCAGCCCCCCCGTGGCAGGGAAAGGGGAGCAGTACTTC	CAGSPPVAGKGEQYF
NA	TRBJ2-7	many	TRBV19	TGTGCCAGTAGTATAGAGGCAGGGTCCCCCGAGCAGTACTTC	CASSIEAGSPEQYF
NA	TRBJ2-1	many	TRBV19	TGTGCCAGTAGTCTGTCTCGCAATGAGCAGTTCTTC	CASSLSRNEQFF
NA	TRBJ2-7	once	TRBV18	TGTGCCAGCTCAGATACGGGGGATATCAGCTCCTACGAGCAGTACTTC	CASSDTGDISSYEQYF
NA	TRBJ2-3	many	TRBV15	TGTGCCACCAGCAGAGGTCTATTGGGAGTTGACACGCAGTATTTT	CATSRGLLGVDTQYF
NA	TRBJ2-7	few	TRBV6-1	TGTGCCAGCACCCCGCCCGGGTTAGTCTACGAGCAGTACTTC	CASTPPGLVYEQYF